This T cell receptor beta chain was recovered during a study of T cells in Graves' hyperthyroidism and ophthalmopathy. Study outcomes and limitations: A 13 V-J model separated ophthalmopathy from stable hyperthyroidism.

The CDR3 sequence is 15 residues long. With 4 bases clipped from V and 4 bases from J, the junction kept 7 bases outside the gene matches. Germline loops: CDR1 LGHNA, CDR2 YSLEER. Amplified regions were TCR beta CDR3 sequences from RNA transcripts. HTBI primers were the set used in a first-round RT-PCR of the TCR CDR3. TCRdb fed the multiplex PCR reads into MiXCR, producing one record per CDR3 protein. The sample includes about 640,000 distinct CDR3 sequences, roughly 15% seen only once; the top ten take 12%. About this clonotype: Its cognate antigen is unknown.

Sequencing was done on a sample of blood. This TCR came from a woman aged 50 to 65 with Graves' ophthalmopathy. This sequence joins TRBV4-3 and TRBJ1-1; TRBD1 matches 9 bases. CDR3 protein: CASSPKQGAVTEAFF. The CDR3 DNA sequence: TGCGCCAGCAGCCCGAAACAGGGGGCGGTCACTGAAGCTTTCTTT.